This T cell receptor beta chain is from a study of T cells in Graves' hyperthyroidism and ophthalmopathy. This clonotype has a count of ten or more. No ophthalmopathy progression within 18 months constituted stable Graves' hyperthyroidism. There were TCR beta CDR3 regions amplified from RNA transcripts. A first-round RT-PCR of the TCR CDR3 used the HTBI primer set. One entry per CDR3 protein results from TCRdb running MiXCR on the multiplex PCR reads. The table lists approximately 400,000 distinct CDR3 sequences, approximately 14% of them singletons. CDR3 length: 15 amino acids. V gave up 7 bases and J gave up 3 bases, with 19 bases separating them. Looked up from germline, CDR1 is MDHEN and CDR2 is SYDVKM.

Material for sequencing was blood. V is TRBV28 and J is TRBJ2-7; a possible D gene is TRBD2 (8 bases). The sequence derives from a woman younger than 30 with Graves' hyperthyroidism. DNA of the CDR3: TGTGCCAGCACCTCCGGGGGGGGACAGAGCTACGAGCAGTACTTC. This gives the protein CASTSGGGQSYEQYF. The full variable domain, its missing parts supplied by reference TRBV28 and TRBJ2-7, is DVKVTQSSRYLVKRTGEKVFLECVQDMDHENMFWYRQDPGLGLRLIYFSYDVKMKEKGDIPEGYSVSREKKERFSLILESASTNQTSMYLCASTSGGGQSYEQYFGPGTRLTVT.